The 7 T cell receptor beta chains listed next were all sequenced from one sample in a study of T cells expressing NK-cell markers. TCRdb reprocessed the 5' RACE reads, with one entry per CDR3 protein and no DNA. Here the sample table reports 500,000 or so distinct CDR3 sequences. The source material was blood T cells: a sorted CD56 or NKG2C T cell subset, CD4+ or CD8+ T cells, or bulk PBMC T cells (not recorded which). These receptors originate from a man younger than 35 in good health.

The genes are TRBV5-6 and TRBJ2-3; with no DNA, the TCRdb D assignment of TRBD2 cannot be verified. The germline CDR1 and CDR2 sequences are SGHDT and YYEEEE. CDR3 length: 18 residues. This CDR3 reads CASSLEPSGAPSTDTQYF.

The V gene is TRBV7-2, the J gene TRBJ2-3; no DNA is available, so the TRBD1 call from TCRdb remains unchecked. This CDR3 comprises 14 residues. Germline assignment: CDR1 SGHTA and CDR2 FQGNSA. The CDR3 sequence is CASSALSFADTQYF. Full variable domain (rest looked up from reference TRBV7-2 and TRBJ2-3): GAGVSQSPSNKVTEKGKDVELRCDPISGHTALYWYRQSLGQGLEFLIYFQGNSAPDKSGLPSDRFSAERTGGSVSTLTIQRTQQEDSAVYLCASSALSFADTQYFGPGTRLTVL.

J is TRBJ1-2 and V is TRBV5-1; TCRdb names TRBD1, which stays unverified in the absence of DNA. Per the germline V gene, CDR1 is SGHRS and CDR2 is YFSETQ. This CDR3 is 14 amino acids long. CDR3 residues: CASSLRQGEEGYTF.

V usage is TRBV4-1 and J usage is TRBJ2-5; TCRdb returns TRBD2, unconfirmable since there is no DNA. Germline V lookup: CDR1 MGHRA, CDR2 YSYEKL. This CDR3 has 15 residues. The CDR3 loop is CASSSFELAGETQYF.

The chain recombines TRBV12-3 or TRBV12-4 with TRBJ2-5; TCRdb designates TRBD1, a call that cannot be tested without DNA. The CDR3 is 13 amino acids. CDR3 sequence: CARRTGGSETQYF.

The genes are TRBV6-1 and TRBJ2-7; TCRdb returns TRBD1, unconfirmable since there is no DNA. The germline V gene has CDR1 MNHNS and CDR2 SASEGT. The CDR3 runs 14 residues. This CDR3 reads CASIRQGGLYEQYF.

The chain is built from TRBV20-1 and TRBJ2-1; the D gene TCRdb calls, TRBD1, cannot be checked with no DNA. This CDR3 has 15 residues. Germline CDR1 reads DFQATT; CDR2 reads SNEGSKA (reference sequence). The CDR3 here is CSARDLWQGINEQFF.